This entry lists 28 T cell receptor beta chains sequenced from one sample in a study of blood T cell repertoires in COVID-19. Using immunoSEQ multiplex PCR, the repertoire was profiled, and TCRdb retains in-frame clones only, with some absent. The repertoire holds about 360,000 clones, with approximately 86% as singletons. The specimen sequenced was peripheral blood. The source of these receptors is a human donor in a cohort sampled during active COVID-19.

The J gene is TRBJ1-2, the V gene TRBV10-1; D gene unclear. The CDR3 runs 13 residues. V shed 0 bases and J shed 5 bases, with 7 bases lying between them. CDR1 is WNHNN and CDR2 is SYGVQD in the germline V gene (reference sequence). CDR3 nucleotides: TGCGCCAGCAGTGAGTCCTTCTCGTATGGCTACACCTTC. As protein: CASSESFSYGYTF.

The rearrangement uses TRBV5-6 and TRBJ1-3; D is unresolved. This CDR3 has 14 residues. The V end lost 0 bases, the J end lost 3 bases, and 7 bases lay between the germline ends. The germline CDR1 and CDR2 sequences are SGHDT and YYEEEE. CDR3 residues: CASSLESVGNTIYF. Here the CDR3 DNA reads TGTGCCAGCAGCTTGGAGTCGGTTGGAAACACCATATATTTT.

The sample holds one count of this clone. The J gene is TRBJ1-5, the V gene TRBV28; D uncertain. The germline V and J ends were trimmed by 2 bases and 4 bases, with 9 bases remaining between them. Germline V lookup: CDR1 MDHEN, CDR2 SYDVKM. The CDR3 extends over 14 amino acids. Here the CDR3 DNA reads TGTGCCAGCAGTTTAGAGAGGGTTAATCAGCCCCAGCATTTT. Its translation is CASSLERVNQPQHF.

V is TRBV29-1 and J is TRBJ2-3; 11 nucleotides line up with TRBD1. Trimming took 7 bases from V and 5 from J; bases not matched to a gene: 5. This CDR3 spans 13 amino acids. CDR1 is SQVTM, CDR2 ANQGSEA, per germline. CDR3 nucleotides: TGCAGCGCCGGACAGGGGGCTGGAGATACGCAGTATTTT. The encoded protein is CSAGQGAGDTQYF.

This chain uses TRBV6-5 with TRBJ2-7; D is uncertain. Germline assignment: CDR1 MNHEY and CDR2 SVGAGI. The CDR3 contains 14 residues. Trimming stripped 6 bases from V and 0 bases from J, with 12 bases between. CDR3 protein: CASRTEQSSYEQYF. The CDR3 nucleotides read TGTGCCAGCAGAACAGAACAGAGCTCCTACGAGCAGTACTTC.

The rearrangement links TRBV15 to TRBJ1-5; possibly TRBD1 for D (5 bases). From germline, CDR1 is LNHNV and CDR2 YYDKDF (reference sequence). Trimming left V 5 bases short and J 0 bases short, with 11 bases between. The CDR3 totals 15 residues. The CDR3 bases are TGTGCCACCAGCTTAAGGGGAAATAGCAATCAGCCCCAGCATTTT. Encoded protein: CATSLRGNSNQPQHF.

The chain uses TRBV28 and TRBJ2-5; 7 nucleotides match TRBD1. The CDR3 covers 16 residues. V lost 5 bases, J lost 4 bases, and 13 bases stayed unmatched. Germline values: CDR1 MDHEN, CDR2 SYDVKM. CDR3: CASSRTGTGDRETQYF. The DNA of the CDR3 is TGTGCCAGCAGTCGGACAGGAACAGGGGATCGAGAGACCCAGTACTTC.

The V gene is TRBV18, the J gene TRBJ2-7, with 9 bases matching TRBD1. Trimming at V came to 2 bases and at J to 2 bases, leaving 4 bases not matched to a gene. The CDR3 loop spans 15 amino acids. Germline V gives CDR1 KGHSH, CDR2 LQKENI. The CDR3 loop is CASSPSTGGPYEQYF. As DNA, the CDR3 is TGTGCCAGCTCACCAAGTACAGGGGGCCCCTACGAGCAGTACTTC.

The chain employs TRBV7-9 and TRBJ1-4, with a weak D call TRBD1 (5 bases). Germline V gives CDR1 SEHNR, CDR2 FQNEAQ (reference sequence). V lost 5 bases and J 4 bases, leaving 14 bases between the germline ends. The CDR3 sequence is 15 residues long. The CDR3 DNA sequence: TGTGCCAGCAGCCGGGAGGGGCAAGTTAATGAAAAACTGTTTTTT. It translates to CASSREGQVNEKLFF.

This chain connects TRBV5-1 to TRBJ1-1; TRBD1 matches at 7 bases. Looked up from germline, CDR1 is SGHRS and CDR2 is YFSETQ. Trimming took 4 bases from V and 1 from J; bases not matched to a gene: 7. The CDR3 is 15 residues long. The CDR3 coding sequence is TGCGCCAGCAGCAGAACAGGGGCGGGGAACACTGAAGCTTTCTTT. This translates into CASSRTGAGNTEAFF.

J is TRBJ2-2 and V is TRBV11-3; D gene uncertain. Germline V lookup: CDR1 SGHNT, CDR2 YENEEA. This CDR3 is 12 amino acids long. Trimming stripped 3 bases from V and 5 bases from J, with 4 bases between. For the CDR3, the DNA is TGTGCCAGCAGCTTCGGTACCGGGGAGCTGTTTTTT. This gives the protein CASSFGTGELFF.

This clone was seen only a few times. J is TRBJ2-2 and V is TRBV18; TRBD2 agrees at 7 bases. Germline CDR1 KGHSH, CDR2 LQKENI. This CDR3 is 16 amino acids long. J gave up 4 bases and V 6 bases, and 11 bases lay outside the gene matches. CDR3 region: CASSGEGGRVTGELFF. CDR3 coding DNA: TGTGCCAGCTCCGGAGAGGGCGGGAGAGTCACCGGGGAGCTGTTTTTT. Drawing the rest from reference TRBV18 and TRBJ2-2, the complete variable domain is NAGVMQNPRHLVRRRGQEARLRCSPMKGHSHVYWYRQLPEEGLKFMVYLQKENIIDESGMPKERFSAEFPKEGPSILRIQQVVRGDSAAYFCASSGEGGRVTGELFFGEGSRLTVL.

The chain employs TRBV5-5 and TRBJ2-2, with TRBD1 identical over 9 bases. This CDR3 spans 15 amino acids. V was pared by 4 bases and J by 6 bases, with 7 bases of the junction left unmatched. The germline V gene encodes CDR1 SGHKS and CDR2 YYEKEE (reference sequence). CDR3 sequence reads: CASSHLTGGSGELFF. Written as DNA, the CDR3 is TGTGCCAGCAGCCACTTGACAGGGGGGTCCGGGGAGCTGTTTTTT.

This chain links TRBV10-3 with TRBJ2-1, with D hard to call. CDR1 and CDR2 (germline): ENHRY, SYGVKD. This CDR3 is built from 16 residues. Trimming removed 2 bases at V and 0 bases at J, with 11 bases between. The CDR3 DNA reads as TGTGCCATCAGTGAGCCCAGGTCGAGCTCCTACAATGAGCAGTTCTTC. It encodes CAISEPRSSSYNEQFF.

The V gene is TRBV3-1 (or the pseudogene TRBV3-2), the J gene TRBJ1-1, with 9 bases fitting TRBD1. Germline V gene lookup returns CDR1 LGHDT and CDR2 YNNKEL (reference sequence). This CDR3 region has 14 residues. Unmatched junction bases numbered 7, after V lost 5 bases and J lost 6 bases. In DNA, the CDR3 is TGTGCCAGCAGCATCCTGGACAGGGGAGCTGAAGCTTTCTTT. This translates into CASSILDRGAEAFF.

This chain connects TRBV30 to TRBJ2-1; 9 positions agree with TRBD2. With 4 bases clipped from V and 6 bases from J, the junction kept 10 bases outside the gene matches. CDR1 is GTSNPN and CDR2 is SVGIG in the germline V gene (reference sequence). This CDR3 has 15 amino acids. CDR3 sequence reads: CAWTRGSGGFNEQFF. CDR3 in DNA: TGTGCCTGGACCCGAGGTAGCGGGGGTTTCAATGAGCAGTTCTTC.

The genes are TRBV7-9 and TRBJ2-1; unclear D gene. In germline, CDR1 is SEHNR, CDR2 FQNEAQ (reference sequence). The CDR3 loop spans 16 amino acids. Between the trimmed V and J ends, which lost 6 bases and 0 bases, there was a span of 15 bases. CDR3: CASRPRSESSYNEQFF. DNA of the CDR3: TGTGCCAGCAGACCAAGGAGTGAAAGCTCCTACAATGAGCAGTTCTTC.

The CDR3 is CASSRTGETQYF. The CDR3 DNA follows: TGTGCCAGCAGCCGAACCGGGGAGACCCAGTACTTC. The V gene is TRBV7-3, the J gene TRBJ2-5; D uncertain. V was shortened by 5 bases and J by 5 bases, with 9 bases between the two germline ends. The CDR3 runs 12 residues. The germline gives CDR1 SGHTA, CDR2 FQGTGA.

On this clone: The junction departs from germline at one end; a sequencing error may be responsible. The CDR3 is CASRDLSGANVLTF. The CDR3 nucleotides read TGTGCCAGCCGTGACCTGTCTGGGGCCAACGTCCTGACTTTC. The J gene is TRBJ2-6, the V gene TRBV2; D is undetermined. Germline CDR1 reads SNHLY; CDR2 reads FYNNEI. This CDR3 contains 14 residues.

The rearrangement links TRBV5-1 to TRBJ2-2; 7 bases are a match to TRBD2. V was pared by 4 bases and J by 2 bases, with 5 bases of the junction left unmatched. The CDR3 is 15 amino acids. Germline V gene sequence: CDR1 SGHRS, CDR2 YFSETQ. CDR3 amino acids: CASSTRLANTGELFF. In DNA, the CDR3 is TGCGCCAGCAGCACCCGACTAGCCAACACCGGGGAGCTGTTTTTT. The whole variable domain, filled in from reference TRBV5-1 and TRBJ2-2, reads KAGVTQTPRYLIKTRGQQVTLSCSPISGHRSVSWYQQTPGQGLQFLFEYFSETQRNKGNFPGRFSGRQFSNSRSEMNVSTLELGDSALYLCASSTRLANTGELFFGEGSRLTVL.

V gene TRBV29-1 combines with J gene TRBJ2-7, with 8 bases identical to TRBD2. The CDR3 contains 13 residues. From germline, CDR1 is SQVTM and CDR2 ANQGSEA. V lost 4 bases, J lost 2 bases, and 4 bases stayed unmatched. CDR3 DNA: TGCAGCGTTGTGACTAGCGTTACCTACGAGCAGTACTTC. Translation gives CSVVTSVTYEQYF.

CDR3 bases: TGTGCCAGCAGCCCAGGTGAGGGTGGGTGGACTGAAGCTTTCTTT. The encoded protein is CASSPGEGGWTEAFF. The chain combines TRBV9 with TRBJ1-1; no clear D. The CDR3 loop spans 15 amino acids. Trimming removed 4 bases from V and 5 bases from J, with 18 bases in between. Per the germline V gene, CDR1 is SGDLS and CDR2 is YYNGEE.

This chain's CDR3 is CASSLGGTQYF. CDR3 nucleotide sequence: TGTGCCAGCAGCTTAGGAGGGACCCAGTACTTC. The chain carries TRBV11-2 and TRBJ2-5; D call uncertain. The CDR3 loop spans 11 amino acids. Trimming shortened V by 1 base and J by 7 bases, and 4 bases separated the two germline ends. Germline CDR1 reads SGHAT; CDR2 reads FQNNGV.

The chain recombines TRBV4-2 with TRBJ2-7; TRBD1 matches at 7 bases. The J segment lost 7 bases and the V segment lost 1 base, leaving 7 bases of the junction unmatched. This CDR3 contains 14 residues. The germline CDR1 and CDR2 sequences are LGHNA and YNFKEQ. This chain's CDR3 is CASSQGRQDREQYF. The CDR3 nucleotides are TGTGCCAGCAGCCAAGGGCGGCAGGACAGGGAGCAGTACTTC.

As concerns this clone: In the same sample, other DNA sequences code for this CDR3. The chain joins TRBV20-1 to TRBJ1-1; D ambiguous. Germline CDR1 DFQATT, CDR2 SNEGSKA (reference sequence). The CDR3 length is 11 residues. The V end lost 0 bases, the J end lost 11 bases, and 10 bases lay between the germline ends. The CDR3 sequence: CSARDPPGAFF. In nucleotides, the CDR3 is TGCAGTGCTAGAGATCCCCCTGGCGCTTTCTTT.

This chain uses TRBV9 with TRBJ2-7; 7 bases fit TRBD1. Germline V CDR1 and CDR2: SGDLS, YYNGEE. With V trimmed by 4 bases and J by 2 bases, 6 bases remained unmatched. The CDR3 totals 14 residues. The CDR3 nucleotides read TGTGCCAGCAGCCCCCGGGACAGCCCCTACGAGCAGTACTTC. Its protein is CASSPRDSPYEQYF.

This sequence joins TRBV30 and TRBJ2-5; D not resolved. From germline, CDR1 is GTSNPN and CDR2 SVGIG (reference sequence). Deletions cut 2 bases from V and 0 bases from J, with 13 bases between. The CDR3 is made up of 15 amino acids. CDR3 sequence reads: CAWSLGSMYQETQYF. In DNA form, the CDR3 reads TGTGCCTGGAGTCTGGGCTCGATGTACCAAGAGACCCAGTACTTC.

The J gene is TRBJ2-3, the V gene TRBV7-6; 9 bases match TRBD1. This CDR3 has 15 amino acids. The ends lost 3 bases at V and 1 base at J; junction bases unmatched: 2. The germline gives CDR1 SGHVS, CDR2 FNYEAQ. CDR3 coding DNA: TGTGCCAGCAGCTTTTGGGACAGGGGCACAGATACGCAGTATTTT. Translating it yields CASSFWDRGTDTQYF.